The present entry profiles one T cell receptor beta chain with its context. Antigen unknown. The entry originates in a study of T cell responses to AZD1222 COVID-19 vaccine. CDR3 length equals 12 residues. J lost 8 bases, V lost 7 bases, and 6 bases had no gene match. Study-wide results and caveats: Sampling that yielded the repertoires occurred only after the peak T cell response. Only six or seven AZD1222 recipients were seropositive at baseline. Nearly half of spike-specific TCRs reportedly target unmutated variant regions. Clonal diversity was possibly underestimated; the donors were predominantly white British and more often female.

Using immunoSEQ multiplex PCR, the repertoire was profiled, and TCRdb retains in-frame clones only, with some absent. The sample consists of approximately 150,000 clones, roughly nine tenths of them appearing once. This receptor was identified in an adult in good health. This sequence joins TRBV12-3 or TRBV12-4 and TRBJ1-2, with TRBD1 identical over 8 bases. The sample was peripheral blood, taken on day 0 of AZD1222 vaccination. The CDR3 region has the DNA TGTGCCAGCAATACAGGGGGGGGCGGCTACACCTTC. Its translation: CASNTGGGGYTF.